The 30 T cell receptor beta chains below all came from one sample that was sequenced in a study of T cells in Graves' hyperthyroidism and ophthalmopathy. The source material, RNA transcripts, was used to amplify TCR beta CDR3 regions. RT-PCR in the first round (using the HTBI primer set) targeted the TCR CDR3. TCRdb re-called the multiplex PCR reads through MiXCR, storing one row per CDR3 protein. Of hundreds of thousands of distinct CDR3 sequences listed, about 45% are singletons. The sequencing input was peripheral blood or thyroid tissue (not recorded which). These receptors all stem from an adult man with Graves' disease, either hyperthyroidism or ophthalmopathy (not recorded which).

This clonotype was seen a few times. This chain joins TRBV9 and TRBJ2-2; D gene uncertain. Between the trimmed V and J ends, which lost 4 bases and 4 bases, there was a span of 8 bases. The CDR3 is made up of 13 amino acids. The germline V gene encodes CDR1 SGDLS and CDR2 YYNGEE. The CDR3 protein is CASSLEGTGELFF. The CDR3 DNA reads TGTGCCAGCAGCCTGGAAGGCACCGGGGAGCTGTTTTTT.

On this clonotype: A much larger clone is a single base away; this may be a read error. V usage is TRBV7-9 and J usage is TRBJ1-4, with TRBD1 as a possible D gene (6 bases). The CDR3 extends over 15 amino acids. Trimming left V 1 base short and J 2 bases short, with 8 bases between. From germline, CDR1 is SEHNR and CDR2 FQNEAQ (reference sequence). CDR3 in amino acids: CASSLDGQTNEKLFF. The CDR3 coding sequence is TGTGCCAGCAGCTTAGACGGACAGACTAATGAAAAACTGTTTTTT. Based on the CDR3 plus reference TRBV7-9 and TRBJ1-4, the full variable domain is DTGVSQNPRHKITKRGQNVTFRCDPISEHNRLYWYRQTLGQGPEFLTYFQNEAQLEKSRLLSDRFSAERPKGSFSTLEIQRTEQGDSAMYLCASSLDGQTNEKLFFGSGTQLSVL.

In its sample, this clonotype was seen a few times. J is TRBJ1-2 and V is TRBV12-3 or TRBV12-4, with 7 bases identical to TRBD1. V was pared by 2 bases and J by 8 bases, with 2 bases of the junction left unmatched. There are 12 residues in the CDR3. This chain's CDR3 is CASSLHRGGYTF. The CDR3 DNA follows: TGTGCCAGCAGTTTACACAGGGGCGGCTACACCTTC.

Regarding this clonotype: An end of the junction differs from the germline gene, which may be a read error. The chain has TRBV7-8 and TRBJ1-5, with D perhaps TRBD1 (5 bases). The CDR3 spans 12 residues. Germline assignment: CDR1 SGHVS and CDR2 FQNEAQ. The CDR3 nucleotides read TGTGCCAGCAGTGGGACCGATCAGCTCCAGCATTTT. It yields the protein CASSGTDQLQHF. The entire variable domain, with the rest obtained from reference TRBV7-8 and TRBJ1-5, is as follows: GAGVSQSPRYKVAKRGQDVALRCDPISGHVSLFWYQQALGQGPEFLTYFQNEAQLDKSGLPSDRFFAERPEGSVSTLKIQRTQQEDSAVYLCASSGTDQLQHFGDGTRLSIL.

The J gene is TRBJ1-2, the V gene TRBV29-1; weak D call: TRBD1 (6 bases). The CDR3 loop spans 11 amino acids. Germline CDR1 is SQVTM and CDR2 is ANQGSEA. The ends were cut back, 7 bases at V and 8 bases at J, with 14 bases in the middle. The CDR3 coding sequence is TGCAGCGCCAACACCGGGGGCGGCTACACCTTC. It is translated as CSANTGGGYTF.

This clonotype was picked up many times. This rearrangement joins TRBV7-6 to TRBJ1-3; D remains unclear. The length of the CDR3 is 12 residues. Deletions cut 4 bases from V and 6 bases from J, with 7 bases between. Germline CDR1 SGHVS, CDR2 FNYEAQ. This chain's CDR3 is CASSSDKNTIYF. DNA of the CDR3: TGTGCCAGCAGCTCAGACAAAAACACCATATATTTT.

A few counts support this clonotype. V usage is TRBV19 and J usage is TRBJ1-5; 10 nucleotides align to TRBD1. This CDR3 is built from 15 residues. Trimming removed 7 bases from V and 6 bases from J; junction bases left unmatched: 9. The germline gives CDR1 LNHDA, CDR2 SQIVND (reference sequence). The CDR3, as DNA: TGTGCCAGTACGAAGGGACAGGGGATGGGTCAGCCCCAGCATTTT. Protein product: CASTKGQGMGQPQHF. Filled out from reference TRBV19 and TRBJ1-5, the complete variable domain reads DGGITQSPKYLFRKEGQNVTLSCEQNLNHDAMYWYRQDPGQGLRLIYYSQIVNDFQKGDIAEGYSVSREKKESFPLTVTSAQKNPTAFYLCASTKGQGMGQPQHFGDGTRLSIL.

This sequence joins TRBV29-1 and TRBJ2-7, with TRBD2 identical over 7 bases. Losses at the gene ends were 0 bases for V and 7 bases for J; bases not matched to a gene: 9. CDR1 and CDR2 from the germline V gene are SQVTM and ANQGSEA. There are 14 residues in the CDR3. The CDR3 reads CSVEDQRGRAEQYF. Here the CDR3 DNA reads TGCAGCGTTGAAGATCAGCGGGGACGGGCTGAGCAGTACTTC.

This clonotype was seen a single time. V and J are TRBV29-1 and TRBJ1-5; a weak D match, TRBD1 (5 bases). The germline gives CDR1 SQVTM, CDR2 ANQGSEA. The CDR3 length is 11 residues. V was clipped by 3 bases and J by 14 bases, with 14 bases between them. The CDR3 sequence: CSVDEGRAEHF. The DNA of the CDR3 is TGCAGCGTTGATGAGGGGAGGGCCGAGCATTTT.

This clonotype was observed a single time. This rearrangement joins TRBV25-1 to TRBJ1-5; a possible D gene is TRBD1 (6 bases). Trimming cost V 4 bases and J 7 bases, with 20 bases left between them. This CDR3 spans 16 amino acids. Germline loops: CDR1 MGHDK, CDR2 SYGVNS. The CDR3 nucleotides read TGTGCCAGCAGTGCTAGGGACACGGACTCGAGACAGCCCCAGCATTTT. Protein: CASSARDTDSRQPQHF.

The gene calls are TRBV24-1 and TRBJ2-2, with TRBD2 matching over 7 bases. Per the germline V gene, CDR1 is KGHDR and CDR2 is SFDVKD. The J segment lost 6 bases and the V segment lost 4 bases, leaving 4 bases of the junction unmatched. CDR3 length equals 14 residues. CDR3 amino acids: CATSDLTSPGELFF. DNA of the CDR3: TGTGCCACCAGTGACCTGACTAGCCCCGGGGAGCTGTTTTTT.

The chain joins TRBV20-1 to TRBJ2-7; D tentatively reads TRBD1 or TRBD2 (6 bases each). The CDR3 runs to 15 residues. Trimming pared 0 bases from V and 2 bases from J, leaving 14 bases between. The germline gives CDR1 DFQATT, CDR2 SNEGSKA (reference sequence). In DNA form, the CDR3 reads TGCAGTGCTAGAGATCGAGTGCGGGACACCTACGAGCAGTACTTC. Translated: CSARDRVRDTYEQYF.

V gene TRBV29-1 combines with J gene TRBJ1-3; possibly TRBD1 for D (5 bases). The CDR3 is 11 residues long. Germline loops: CDR1 SQVTM, CDR2 ANQGSEA. The CDR3 DNA is TGCAGAGTACAGGCTGGAAACACCATATATTTT. It encodes CRVQAGNTIYF.

In its sample, this clonotype was seen many times. This chain joins TRBV15 and TRBJ2-5, with 7 bases aligning to TRBD1. The CDR3 is made up of 18 amino acids. Germline trimming cut 4 bases from V and 4 bases from J; bases unmatched to any gene: 18. From germline, CDR1 is LNHNV and CDR2 YYDKDF (reference sequence). CDR3 residues: CATSNNDRVSFARETQYF. In DNA, the CDR3 is TGTGCCACCAGCAATAACGACAGGGTTTCGTTCGCGAGAGAGACCCAGTACTTC.

In its sample, this clonotype was seen many times. The chain recombines TRBV5-1 with TRBJ2-7; weak D call: TRBD1 (5 bases). Germline assignment: CDR1 SGHRS and CDR2 YFSETQ. Between the trimmed V and J ends, which lost 3 bases and 3 bases, there was a span of 7 bases. The CDR3 length is 12 residues. CDR3 coding DNA: TGCGCCAGCAGCTCAGGGAACTACGAGCAGTACTTC. Translation: CASSSGNYEQYF. The full variable domain, rest sourced from reference TRBV5-1 and TRBJ2-7, is KAGVTQTPRYLIKTRGQQVTLSCSPISGHRSVSWYQQTPGQGLQFLFEYFSETQRNKGNFPGRFSGRQFSNSRSEMNVSTLELGDSALYLCASSSGNYEQYFGPGTRLTVT.

The chain employs TRBV20-1 and TRBJ1-1; the D gene is possibly TRBD1 (6 bases). Germline values: CDR1 DFQATT, CDR2 SNEGSKA (reference sequence). V was cut by 6 bases and J by 0 bases, with 14 bases left in between. The length of the CDR3 is 14 residues. This CDR3 reads CSAPDKGVNTEAFF. The CDR3 DNA reads as TGCAGTGCCCCGGACAAGGGGGTGAACACTGAAGCTTTCTTT.

This chain joins TRBV19 and TRBJ1-4; TRBD1 aligns across 9 bases. The CDR3 has 11 residues. With 7 bases clipped from V and 13 bases from J, the junction kept 4 bases outside the gene matches. Germline lookup yields CDR1 LNHDA and CDR2 SQIVND (reference sequence). CDR3 region: CASIQGARLFF. In DNA form, the CDR3 reads TGTGCCAGTATACAGGGGGCAAGACTGTTTTTT.

With regard to this clonotype: Possible read error: a much larger clone is one base away. V and J are TRBV19 and TRBJ1-6; tentative D call: TRBD1 (5 bases). V shed 9 bases and J shed 6 bases, with 18 bases lying between them. Looked up from germline, CDR1 is LNHDA and CDR2 is SQIVND (reference sequence). The CDR3 consists of 15 residues. The CDR3 spells CASSDHLQGNSPLHF. The DNA of the CDR3 is TGTGCCAGCAGTGATCACCTCCAGGGTAATTCACCCCTCCACTTT.

This clonotype was counted once. The CDR3 sequence is CASSTRPNEKLFF. As DNA, the CDR3 is TGTGCCAGCAGCACCAGGCCTAATGAAAAACTGTTTTTT. The chain uses TRBV13 and TRBJ1-4; no firm D call. Germline-derived CDR1 and CDR2 are PRHDT and FYEKMQ (reference sequence). Trimming stripped 5 bases from V and 3 bases from J, with 7 bases between. This CDR3 spans 13 amino acids.

The chain carries TRBV5-1 and TRBJ1-1; TRBD1 matches at 11 bases. J lost 0 bases, V lost 1 base, and 8 bases had no gene match. The length of the CDR3 is 18 residues. Germline V gene lookup returns CDR1 SGHRS and CDR2 YFSETQ. The CDR3 coding sequence is TGCGCCAGCAGCTTGACCGGGACAGGGGGATACCTGAACACTGAAGCTTTCTTT. The encoded protein is CASSLTGTGGYLNTEAFF.

This clonotype was observed many times. This chain uses TRBV29-1 with TRBJ1-1; D is undetermined. CDR3 length: 13 amino acids. Germline values: CDR1 SQVTM, CDR2 ANQGSEA. The V end lost 4 bases, the J end lost 0 bases, and 9 bases lay between the germline ends. CDR3: CSVVAAMNTEAFF. The CDR3 DNA is TGCAGCGTTGTGGCAGCAATGAACACTGAAGCTTTCTTT.

The chain carries TRBV12-3 or TRBV12-4 and TRBJ1-1; D gene ambiguous. The CDR3 extends over 14 amino acids. V gave up 2 bases and J gave up 2 bases, with 9 bases separating them. CDR3 DNA sequence: TGTGCCAGCAGTTTAACAGAATTAAACACTGAAGCTTTCTTT. It codes for CASSLTELNTEAFF.

This clonotype was observed a few times. The chain has TRBV6-6 and TRBJ2-7; maybe TRBD2 (5 bases). The CDR3 length is 14 residues. Trimming left V 0 bases short and J 5 bases short, with 11 bases between. Germline V CDR1 and CDR2: MNHNY, SVGAGI (reference sequence). CDR3 residues: CASSYSDSADEQYF. The CDR3, as DNA: TGTGCCAGCAGTTACTCGGACTCGGCGGACGAGCAGTACTTC.

This clonotype came up many times. This chain links TRBV24-1 with TRBJ2-2, with D maybe TRBD1 (6 bases). CDR1 is KGHDR and CDR2 is SFDVKD in the germline V gene. V gave up 2 bases and J gave up 1 base, with 10 bases separating them. This CDR3 is built from 16 residues. The CDR3 region has the DNA TGTGCCACCAGTGATTCCCTGGACAGGAACACCGGGGAGCTGTTTTTT. Protein product: CATSDSLDRNTGELFF.

This clonotype was counted a few times. J is TRBJ1-1 and V is TRBV6-5, with unresolved D. The CDR3 contains 15 residues. Trimming removed 2 bases from V and 1 base from J, with 11 bases in between. Per germline, CDR1 MNHEY and CDR2 SVGAGI. This CDR3 is CASSYTEEGNTEAFF. The CDR3 bases are TGTGCCAGCAGTTACACCGAAGAGGGGAACACTGAAGCTTTCTTT.

As for this clonotype: The CDR3 ends on some other residue instead of the conserved phenylalanine or tryptophan, so this is likely a read error. The limits of the CDR3 on the DNA are not certain, so only TCRdb's listed CDR3 is given. The V call is TRBV7-8, the J call TRBJ2-7. Inclusive of both ends, the CDR3 amounts to 8 amino acids. Germline V gene lookup returns CDR1 SGHVS and CDR2 FQNEAQ. CDR3 sequence reads: CASSPIPQ.

The CDR3: CASSFGQVNYGYTF. CDR3 nucleotide sequence: TGTGCCAGCAGTTTTGGACAGGTCAACTATGGCTACACCTTC. V gene TRBV12-3 or TRBV12-4 combines with J gene TRBJ1-2; TRBD1 matches 7 bases. This CDR3 is 14 amino acids long. With 3 bases clipped from V and 2 bases from J, the junction kept 3 bases outside the gene matches.

The chain joins TRBV7-3 to TRBJ1-4, with 8 bases lining up with TRBD1. CDR1 is SGHTA, CDR2 FQGTGA, per germline. The CDR3 runs to 12 residues. With 8 bases clipped from V and 7 bases from J, the junction kept 3 bases outside the gene matches. Here the CDR3 reads CASGQGGEKLFF. CDR3 sequence (DNA): TGTGCCAGCGGACAGGGAGGTGAAAAACTGTTTTTT.

The J gene is TRBJ2-7, the V gene TRBV7-2, with TRBD2 matching over 11 bases. The junction had 5 bases not matched to a gene; V was cut back by 4 bases and J by 6 bases. This CDR3 comprises 14 residues. Germline values: CDR1 SGHTA, CDR2 FQGNSA. DNA for the CDR3: TGTGCCAGCAGCTCGCTAGCGGGAGGAATCGAGCAGTACTTC. This gives the protein CASSSLAGGIEQYF. Looking up the rest from reference TRBV7-2 and TRBJ2-7 gives the full variable domain: GAGVSQSPSNKVTEKGKDVELRCDPISGHTALYWYRQSLGQGLEFLIYFQGNSAPDKSGLPSDRFSAERTGGSVSTLTIQRTQQEDSAVYLCASSSLAGGIEQYFGPGTRLTVT.

J is TRBJ1-6 and V is TRBV14; D is perhaps TRBD1 (6 bases). CDR3 length equals 16 residues. The V and J ends lost 5 bases and 7 bases respectively, with 18 bases between them. Germline loops: CDR1 SGHDN, CDR2 FVKESK. The CDR3 nucleotides are TGTGCCAGCAGCAGGGGGACGGGTGGAGTAAATTCACCCCTCCACTTT. Its translation is CASSRGTGGVNSPLHF.